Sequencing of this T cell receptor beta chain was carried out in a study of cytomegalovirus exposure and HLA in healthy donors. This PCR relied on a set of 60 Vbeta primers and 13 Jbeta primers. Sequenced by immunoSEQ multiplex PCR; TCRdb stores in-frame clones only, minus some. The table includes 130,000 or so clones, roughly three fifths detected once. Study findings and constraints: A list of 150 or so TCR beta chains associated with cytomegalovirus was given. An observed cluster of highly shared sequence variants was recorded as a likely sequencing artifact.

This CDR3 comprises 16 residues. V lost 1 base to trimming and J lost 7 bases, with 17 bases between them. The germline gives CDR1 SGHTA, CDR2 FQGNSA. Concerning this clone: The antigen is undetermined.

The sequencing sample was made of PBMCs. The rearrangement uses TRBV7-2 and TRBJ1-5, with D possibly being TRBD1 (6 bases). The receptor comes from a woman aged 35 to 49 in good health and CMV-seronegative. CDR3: CASSLVGGQGEQPQHF. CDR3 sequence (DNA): TGTGCCAGCAGCTTAGTCGGGGGGCAGGGAGAACAGCCCCAGCATTTT.